These 20 T cell receptor beta chains were sequenced from one sample in a study of cytomegalovirus exposure and HLA in healthy donors. The PCR ran on 60 Vbeta and 13 Jbeta primers. This table comes from immunoSEQ multiplex PCR, and its TCRdb copy is limited to in-frame clones, with some not included. Here the sample spans roughly 100,000 clones, roughly 12% being singletons. Specimen: PBMCs. The receptors stem from a man in his forties in good health and CMV-seropositive.

The chain has TRBV9 and TRBJ2-1; D is possibly TRBD2 (5 bases). V was pared by 0 bases and J by 0 bases, with 10 bases between. The CDR3 runs 16 residues. Germline-derived CDR1 and CDR2 are SGDLS and YYNGEE. The DNA of the CDR3 is TGTGCCAGCAGCGTAGGTGGGGAGAGCTCCTACAATGAGCAGTTCTTC. It translates to CASSVGGESSYNEQFF.

The chain recombines TRBV7-6 with TRBJ1-5; D not certain. This CDR3 comprises 14 residues. Deletions cut 1 base from V and 9 bases from J, with 13 bases between. Germline V gene lookup returns CDR1 SGHVS and CDR2 FNYEAQ. The CDR3 protein is CASSLDAARAPQHF. The CDR3 DNA follows: TGTGCCAGCAGCTTAGACGCGGCCCGTGCGCCCCAGCATTTT.

The V and J genes are TRBV27 and TRBJ2-2; D remains unclear. The germline V gene has CDR1 MNHEY and CDR2 SMNVEV (reference sequence). Trimming pared 6 bases from V and 5 bases from J, leaving 7 bases between. The CDR3 has 12 amino acids. In DNA form, the CDR3 reads TGTGCCAGCAGCCCTCTTACCGGGGAGCTGTTTTTT. Residues: CASSPLTGELFF.

Only a few counts were recorded for this clone. The chain uses TRBV5-1 and TRBJ2-3; 12 bases fit TRBD2. J gave up 3 bases and V 5 bases, and 10 bases lay outside the gene matches. Germline CDR1 SGHRS, CDR2 YFSETQ. This CDR3 has 17 residues. The CDR3 DNA follows: TGCGCCAGCAGACAGCTAGCGGGAGGGGACCATACAGATACGCAGTATTTT. Translation gives CASRQLAGGDHTDTQYF.

This clone was recorded a few times. The chain links TRBV28 to TRBJ2-1, with D possibly being TRBD1 (6 bases). CDR1 MDHEN and CDR2 SYDVKM come from the germline V gene. The CDR3 runs 16 residues. With 5 bases removed from V and 0 bases from J, the gap between germline ends came to 14 bases. The CDR3 bases are TGTGCCAGCAGTGGGGCAGGGGCGGACTCCTACAATGAGCAGTTCTTC. Translated, it gives CASSGAGADSYNEQFF.

The rearrangement joins TRBV6-5 to TRBJ2-1; D not certain. Looked up from germline, CDR1 is MNHEY and CDR2 is SVGAGI. The V gene lost 0 bases and the J gene lost 0 bases, with 9 bases spanning the gap. The CDR3 is made up of 16 amino acids. CDR3 sequence: CASSYSEPSSYNEQFF. The CDR3 DNA sequence: TGTGCCAGCAGTTACTCGGAGCCCAGCTCCTACAATGAGCAGTTCTTC.

This chain joins TRBV4-1 and TRBJ2-6, with TRBD1 matching over 10 bases. The CDR3 loop spans 18 amino acids. CDR1 and CDR2 from the germline V gene are MGHRA and YSYEKL. Trimming removed 5 bases from V and 0 bases from J; junction bases left unmatched: 7. The CDR3 sequence is CASSIRQGATSGANVLTF. In DNA, the CDR3 is TGCGCCAGCAGCATCCGACAGGGGGCAACCTCTGGGGCCAACGTCCTGACTTTC.

This chain uses TRBV7-9 with TRBJ2-3; 8 bases match TRBD2. V was clipped by 1 base and J by 4 bases; unmatched bases: 4. CDR3 size: 15 residues. Germline CDR1 is SEHNR and CDR2 is FQNEAQ (reference sequence). The CDR3 DNA sequence: TGTGCCAGCAGCTTAGTTAGCGGGAACGCAGATACGCAGTATTTT. This sequence encodes CASSLVSGNADTQYF.

This clone was counted a few times. This sequence joins TRBV27 and TRBJ2-1; TRBD2 might be the D (5 bases). The CDR3 spans 14 residues. V lost 2 bases and J 8 bases, leaving 13 bases between the germline ends. CDR1 is MNHEY, CDR2 SMNVEV, per germline (reference sequence). DNA of the CDR3: TGTGCCAGCAGTTTACCTGTTACTAGGGATGAGCAGTTCTTC. Translated, it gives CASSLPVTRDEQFF.

The J gene is TRBJ1-1, the V gene TRBV9; D remains unclear. The CDR3 loop spans 14 amino acids. Germline CDR1 SGDLS, CDR2 YYNGEE. The V gene lost 0 bases and the J gene lost 0 bases, with 6 bases spanning the gap. The CDR3 sequence: CASSVESLNTEAFF. The CDR3 DNA follows: TGTGCCAGCAGCGTAGAATCGTTGAACACTGAAGCTTTCTTT. The full variable domain, its missing parts supplied by reference TRBV9 and TRBJ1-1, is DSGVTQTPKHLITATGQRVTLRCSPRSGDLSVYWYQQSLDQGLQFLIQYYNGEERAKGNILERFSAQQFPDLHSELNLSSLELGDSALYFCASSVESLNTEAFFGQGTRLTVV.

The V and J genes are TRBV10-3 and TRBJ2-2; D perhaps matches TRBD2 (6 bases). The CDR3 is 14 residues long. In germline, CDR1 is ENHRY, CDR2 SYGVKD. V gave up 6 bases and J gave up 2 bases, with 10 bases separating them. This CDR3 is CAIRGGENTGELFF. The CDR3 DNA reads as TGTGCCATCAGAGGCGGGGAAAACACCGGGGAGCTGTTTTTT.

This chain connects TRBV5-4 to TRBJ2-2; 9 nucleotides align to TRBD2. CDR3 length: 16 residues. V shed 0 bases, J shed 4 bases, and the junction held 4 bases outside the gene matches. Germline V lookup: CDR1 SGHNT, CDR2 YYREEE (reference sequence). The CDR3 DNA reads as TGTGCCAGCAGCTTGGGGCGGGAGGGCCGCACCGGGGAGCTGTTTTTT. This gives the protein CASSLGREGRTGELFF.

The chain has TRBV4-1 and TRBJ2-3, with 8 bases that match TRBD2. This CDR3 is built from 17 residues. The germline CDR1 and CDR2 sequences are MGHRA and YSYEKL. Losses at the gene ends were 1 base for V and 0 bases for J; bases not matched to a gene: 6. The CDR3 loop reads CASSQARGGGSTDTQYF. The DNA of the CDR3 is TGCGCCAGCAGCCAAGCGCGGGGCGGGGGGAGCACAGATACGCAGTATTTT.

This clone was observed a few times. The V call is TRBV10-2, the J call TRBJ2-7; TRBD1 agrees at 7 bases. With V trimmed by 8 bases and J by 1 base, 5 bases remained unmatched. CDR3 size: 13 residues. Germline CDR1 reads WSHSY; CDR2 reads SAAADI. Here the CDR3 reads CASQDRVSYEQYF. In nucleotides, the CDR3 is TGCGCCAGCCAAGACAGGGTTTCCTACGAGCAGTACTTC.

The chain uses TRBV6-5 and TRBJ2-2; a possible D gene is TRBD2 (6 bases). The CDR3 is 15 amino acids. With 6 bases removed from V and 0 bases from J, the gap between germline ends came to 11 bases. Germline loops: CDR1 MNHEY, CDR2 SVGAGI. CDR3 residues: CASRPGAANTGELFF. The CDR3 DNA sequence: TGTGCCAGCAGACCGGGAGCGGCGAACACCGGGGAGCTGTTTTTT.

Points on this clone: One end of the junction is discordant with germline, which a read error may explain. The V call is TRBV30, the J call TRBJ2-1; possibly TRBD2 for D (5 bases). Germline V gene data show CDR1 as GTSNPN and CDR2 as SVGIG (reference sequence). The CDR3 totals 11 residues. The CDR3 coding sequence is TGTGCCCGGAGGCCACAGAATGAGCAGTTCTTC. Translation gives CARRPQNEQFF.

This chain connects TRBV27 to TRBJ2-2; the D is unclear. The CDR3 runs to 14 residues. The germline gives CDR1 MNHEY, CDR2 SMNVEV (reference sequence). V lost 4 bases and J 4 bases, leaving 10 bases between the germline ends. CDR3 amino acids: CASSSVWATGELFF. CDR3 in DNA: TGTGCCAGCAGTTCGGTTTGGGCCACCGGGGAGCTGTTTTTT.

The V gene is TRBV27, the J gene TRBJ1-6; no reliable D call. V was trimmed by 1 base and J by 5 bases, leaving 12 bases between them. The germline gives CDR1 MNHEY, CDR2 SMNVEV (reference sequence). The CDR3 is 16 residues long. The CDR3 DNA reads as TGTGCCAGCAGTTTATTTAGAGGCCTGAATAATTCACCCCTCCACTTT. Protein: CASSLFRGLNNSPLHF.

The CDR3 loop is CASSPGVETQYF. CDR3 DNA: TGTGCCAGCAGCCCCGGAGTGGAGACCCAGTACTTC. The chain employs TRBV2 and TRBJ2-5; D gene ambiguous. The length of the CDR3 is 12 residues. The V gene's germline CDR1 is SNHLY and CDR2 FYNNEI. Deletions cut 6 bases from V and 5 bases from J, with 10 bases between.

The chain carries TRBV6-5 and TRBJ2-7; D may be TRBD1 (5 bases). The CDR3 runs to 15 residues. V lost 0 bases to trimming and J lost 2 bases, with 11 bases between them. Germline loops: CDR1 MNHEY, CDR2 SVGAGI. The CDR3 region has the DNA TGTGCCAGCAGTTACTCGAGAGACAGCCCCTACGAGCAGTACTTC. Amino acids: CASSYSRDSPYEQYF.